This is a list of T cell receptor beta chains from one sample in a study of T cell repertoires in cytomegalovirus infection. TCRdb called the reads again in MiXCR, with one record for every CDR3 protein. In the table there are roughly 990,000 distinct CDR3 sequences, about a third of which are singletons. These TCRs are of unknown antigen specificity. Sequencing used cultured CD8+ T cells from PBMCs, obtained from culture after CMV antigen stimulation. Every receptor here comes from a human donor in good health (CMV status not recorded). Some clones in this sample may be carry-over from other donors' samples. Both conserved end residues are part of each CDR3. D genes are given only for firm matches. Clone size appears in some rows only: once, few, many, or a class for an expanded clone.

size,V,D,J,CDR3,DNA
NA,TRBV12-3/TRBV12-4,TRBD1,TRBJ2-3,CASSQPYDREEGSQYF,TGTGCCAGCAGTCAACCTTATGACAGGGAAGAAGGTTCGCAGTATTTT
many,TRBV7-2,NA,TRBJ1-1,CASSPGRVTEAFF,TGTGCCAGCAGCCCAGGGCGAGTCACTGAAGCTTTCTTT
NA,TRBV29-1,NA,TRBJ2-7,CSARGSGEQYF,TGCAGCGCAAGGGGCAGCGGGGAGCAGTACTTC
NA,TRBV6-5,NA,TRBJ1-5,CASQGHSNQPQHF,TGTGCCAGCCAGGGTCATAGCAATCAGCCCCAGCATTTT
NA,TRBV6-5,NA,TRBJ2-7,CASSYSRGDEQYF,TGTGCCAGCAGTTACTCGAGAGGGGACGAGCAGTACTTC
few,TRBV2,NA,TRBJ1-3,CASSDLREGPYSGNTIYF,TGTGCCAGCAGTGACTTGAGAGAAGGCCCCTACTCTGGAAACACCATATATTTT
few,TRBV15,TRBD1,TRBJ1-1,CATSRDLGRGNGGEAFF,TGTGCCACCAGCAGAGATCTAGGCAGGGGGAACGGCGGTGAAGCTTTCTTT
NA,TRBV4-3,TRBD2,TRBJ2-1,CASSQFSGGPNEQFF,TGCGCCAGCAGCCAATTTAGCGGGGGGCCCAATGAGCAGTTCTTC
NA,TRBV12-3/TRBV12-4,NA,TRBJ1-1,CASSFQPPNTEAFF,TGTGCCAGCAGTTTTCAGCCTCCGAACACTGAAGCTTTCTTT
NA,TRBV5-6,NA,TRBJ2-5,CASSLKGGLAETQYF,TGTGCCAGCAGCTTGAAGGGGGGGCTAGCGGAGACCCAGTACTTC
once,TRBV10-3,TRBD2,TRBJ2-5,CAISDPPRLAGGGVAQYF,TGTGCCATCAGTGATCCCCCCCGACTAGCGGGGGGGGGGGTTGCCCAGTACTTC
NA,TRBV12-3/TRBV12-4,TRBD2,TRBJ2-2,CASSFKRGVTGELFF,TGTGCCAGCAGTTTCAAGCGGGGCGTCACCGGGGAGCTGTTTTTT
NA,TRBV7-6,NA,TRBJ2-5,CASSFESLETQYF,TGTGCCAGCAGCTTCGAGTCGCTGGAGACCCAGTACTTC
many,TRBV7-2,TRBD2,TRBJ2-3,CASSSSARGDTDTQYF,TGTGCCAGCAGCTCTAGCGCCCGGGGGGACACAGATACGCAGTATTTT
NA,TRBV7-3,TRBD1,TRBJ1-2,CASRPEDRETGYTF,TGTGCCAGCAGACCTGAGGACAGGGAAACAGGCTACACCTTC
many,TRBV7-2,NA,TRBJ1-4,CASTWRVPNEKLFF,TGTGCCAGCACCTGGCGGGTCCCAAATGAAAAACTGTTTTTT
NA,TRBV19,NA,TRBJ2-1,CASSIGGYDNEQFF,TGTGCCAGTAGTATAGGGGGGTACGACAATGAGCAGTTCTTC
NA,TRBV7-9,NA,TRBJ2-1,CASSFGTNEQFF,TGTGCCAGCAGCTTTGGGACAAACGAGCAGTTCTTC
many,TRBV6-1,TRBD1,TRBJ2-1,CASSEALLETGMRNEQFF,TGTGCCAGCAGTGAAGCGCTTCTGGAGACAGGGATGCGCAATGAGCAGTTCTTC